Shown below are 2 T cell receptor beta chains from a single sample sequenced in a study of blood T cell repertoires in COVID-19. Sequencing was performed with immunoSEQ multiplex PCR; in TCRdb, only in-frame clones are kept and a portion is missing. The sample has some 76,000 clones, around 89% seen once; the top ten hold around 0.6%. Sequenced: peripheral blood. The receptors were gathered from a man in his 60s with acute or convalescent COVID-19.

The chain uses TRBV6-1 and TRBJ1-2; 8 nucleotides line up with TRBD1. This CDR3 comprises 16 residues. V dropped 2 bases and J dropped 4; count of bases not matched to a gene: 9. The germline gives CDR1 MNHNS, CDR2 SASEGT. The CDR3 is CASSERAGQEGYGYTF. The CDR3, as DNA: TGTGCCAGCAGTGAACGGGCGGGACAGGAGGGCTATGGCTACACCTTC.

The chain couples TRBV11-1 to TRBJ1-2; the match to TRBD1 covers 7 bases. Germline assignment: CDR1 SGHAT and CDR2 FQDESV (reference sequence). The CDR3 contains 14 residues. V trimming: 5 bases; J trimming: 4 bases; junction bases outside the gene matches: 7. For the CDR3, the DNA is TGTGCCAGCAGCCCCGAGACAGGGCTCTATGGCTACACCTTC. It is translated as CASSPETGLYGYTF.